This record covers a single TCR beta chain. The source of the sample is a study of shared T cell receptors in the human thymus. The J segment lost 3 bases and the V segment lost 4 bases, leaving 10 bases of the junction unmatched. The CDR3 length is 17 residues. CDR1 and CDR2 from the germline V gene are SGHTA and FQGNSA. Profiling relied on immunoSEQ multiplex PCR, and the TCRdb table lists in-frame clones only, not all of them. The data contain just under 550,000 clones, roughly 74% of them singletons. These same data were also listed under a study on human thymus T cells. Turning to that study: Infants served as donors; they were healthy and Finnish and were having corrective surgery for congenital heart defects. The thymus was resected at corrective cardiac surgery. It looked as if thymic and blood repertoires used V and J genes in a biased way. A high degree of thymic repertoire overlap among unrelated individuals was reported in related research.

The sequencing input was thymocytes. The chain has TRBV7-2 and TRBJ2-3; 10 bases are shared with TRBD2. The sequence was collected from a boy under three years old with a congenital heart defect. The CDR3, as DNA: TGTGCCAGCAGCTCCGAATCTAGCGGGAGACGAACAGATACGCAGTATTTT. Translated, it gives CASSSESSGRRTDTQYF.